This T cell receptor beta chain stems from a study of blood T cell repertoires in COVID-19. Study in general: Sites in the United States, Italy and Spain provided acute and convalescent COVID-19 samples. Nucleic acid was either cDNA or gDNA, and it came from T cells, B-cell-depleted T cells, or PBMCs.

In the original analysis: Reference gene primer amplification yielded estimated nucleated cell counts. Measured with immunoSEQ multiplex PCR; TCRdb has only the in-frame clones, and not every one. For V, J and clone size, that table is used; D and trimming come from the DNA. The sample consists of more than 200,000 clones, more than 75% of them appearing once. Source material: peripheral blood. The sequence came from a man at least 80 years old with acute or convalescent COVID-19.

In nucleotides, the CDR3 is TGTGCCAGCAGTACCACCGGGACAGGGAATTACGAGCAGTACTTC. Translation gives CASSTTGTGNYEQYF. The chain joins TRBV6-5 to TRBJ2-7; 9 bases map to TRBD1. The CDR3 extends over 15 amino acids. Germline-derived CDR1 and CDR2 are MNHEY and SVGAGI. Trimming at V came to 5 bases and at J to 4 bases, leaving 9 bases not matched to a gene.